These T cell receptor beta chains were read from a single sample in a study of T-cell memory formation after mild COVID-19. TCRdb reanalysed the 5' RACE reads using MiXCR and keeps one entry per CDR3 protein. The sample contains 350,000 to 400,000 distinct CDR3 sequences, around an eighth of which appear only once. What was sequenced was PBMCs or a T cell subset sorted from them (not recorded which). The receptors come from a man between 18 and 29 years old who had mild COVID-19 (a few samples of this study predate the infection). Cell type and time point are not known. Each CDR3 is given with its conserved first and last residue. A D gene is named only where the DNA matches it firmly. Only part of the rows carry a size: once, few, many, or a class if the clone is expanded.

TRBJ2-1,few,NA,TRBV7-3,CASSLSPGGYNEQFF
TRBJ2-3,NA,TRBD2,TRBV11-2,CASSQGLALGRDTQYF
TRBJ1-2,NA,NA,TRBV14,CASSQALLEGGIYGYTF
TRBJ2-6,NA,NA,TRBV7-6,CASSSGARAGANVLTF
TRBJ1-2,many,TRBD1,TRBV7-2,CASSSPGGYGYTF
TRBJ2-3,NA,NA,TRBV7-6,CASSLRATTDTQYF
TRBJ2-3,few,NA,TRBV7-3,CASSPLRGSTDTQYF
TRBJ1-1,NA,NA,TRBV7-9,CASSFYPVNTEAFF
TRBJ2-3,few,TRBD1,TRBV6-2/TRBV6-3,CASGNRGDTQYF
TRBJ1-3,few,NA,TRBV24-1,CATEQGNTIYF
TRBJ2-7,many,NA,TRBV5-1,CASSLGGGYEQYF
TRBJ2-7,many,NA,TRBV5-1,CASSFRTNSYEQYF
TRBJ1-2,NA,NA,TRBV20-1,CSAKTPFGGDYGYTF
TRBJ2-1,many,TRBD2,TRBV12-3/TRBV12-4,CASSFRLAFYNEQFF
TRBJ2-3,few,TRBD2,TRBV12-3/TRBV12-4,CASSSRAGGHPSSTDTQYF
TRBJ2-5,NA,TRBD2,TRBV5-1,CASSSTGTILGTQYF
TRBJ2-3,few,NA,TRBV7-9,CASSLGATSTDTQYF
TRBJ2-3,NA,TRBD1,TRBV28,CASSDGQGIGHTDTQYF
TRBJ2-3,many,NA,TRBV5-4,CASSHGRPEDTQYF
TRBJ1-1,NA,NA,TRBV18,CASSPLAVGGQFGFGEAFF
TRBJ2-3,few,NA,TRBV6-5,CASSRDPSTDTQYF
TRBJ1-5,NA,NA,TRBV9,CASSPAAGFSQPQHF
TRBJ2-1,NA,NA,TRBV4-2,CASGFGVDEQFF
TRBJ2-3,many,TRBD2,TRBV5-1,CASSLSLAGGSTDTQYF
TRBJ1-5,few,NA,TRBV20-1,CSARGSSNVEEPQHF
TRBJ2-5,NA,NA,TRBV20-1,CSANSRETQYF
TRBJ1-3,few,NA,TRBV9,CASSVEQLLSGNTIYF
TRBJ2-5,many,NA,TRBV20-1,CSRLAVGGETQYF
TRBJ1-3,NA,NA,TRBV7-2,CASSLAAGNTIYF
TRBJ1-2,NA,NA,TRBV7-3,CASSLSTGNNYGYTF
TRBJ2-5,few,NA,TRBV29-1,CSVGASSLEETQYF
TRBJ2-3,NA,TRBD1,TRBV15,CATSSRQGGFDTQYF
TRBJ2-3,NA,TRBD2,TRBV9,CASSVGGGGLGTDTQYF